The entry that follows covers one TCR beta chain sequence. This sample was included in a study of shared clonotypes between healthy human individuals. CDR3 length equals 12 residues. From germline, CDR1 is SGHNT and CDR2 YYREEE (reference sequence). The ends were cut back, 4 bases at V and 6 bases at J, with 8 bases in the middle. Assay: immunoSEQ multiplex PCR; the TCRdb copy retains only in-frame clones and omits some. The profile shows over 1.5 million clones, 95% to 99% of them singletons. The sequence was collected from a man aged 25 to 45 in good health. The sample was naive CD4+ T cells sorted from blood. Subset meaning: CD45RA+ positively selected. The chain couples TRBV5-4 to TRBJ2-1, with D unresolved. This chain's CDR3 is CASSPLSNEQFF. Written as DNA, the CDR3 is TGTGCCAGCAGCCCTCTTTCCAATGAGCAGTTCTTC.